These 24 T cell receptor beta chains originate from one sample sequenced in a study of blood T cell repertoires in COVID-19. Libraries were prepared by immunoSEQ multiplex PCR; TCRdb keeps only in-frame clonotypes and omits some of them. The sample lists about 170,000 clones; approximately 90% were seen once. The source material was peripheral blood. The receptors here all came from a man aged 50-59 years who had recovered from COVID-19.

The rearrangement uses TRBV7-6 and TRBJ2-5; 10 bases map to TRBD2. The germline CDR1 and CDR2 sequences are SGHVS and FNYEAQ. Germline trimming cut 1 base from V and 3 bases from J; bases unmatched to any gene: 8. This CDR3 has 17 amino acids. In DNA, the CDR3 is TGTGCCAGCAGCTTAGGTCTAGCGGGAGAGTGGGAAGAGACCCAGTACTTC. The encoded protein is CASSLGLAGEWEETQYF. The full variable domain, its missing parts supplied by reference TRBV7-6 and TRBJ2-5, is GAGVSQSPRYKVTKRGQDVALRCDPISGHVSLYWYRQALGQGPEFLTYFNYEAQQDKSGLPNDRFSAERPEGSISTLTIQRTEQRDSAMYRCASSLGLAGEWEETQYFGPGTRLLVL.

The chain is built from TRBV19 and TRBJ1-3; 8 bases fit TRBD1. CDR1 LNHDA and CDR2 SQIVND come from the germline V gene (reference sequence). The length of the CDR3 is 17 residues. Germline trimming cut 4 bases from V and 2 bases from J; bases unmatched to any gene: 10. Here the CDR3 reads CASSTPGQGRAGNTIYF. The CDR3 bases are TGTGCCAGTAGTACCCCCGGACAGGGTCGAGCTGGAAACACCATATATTTT.

The chain links TRBV5-1 to TRBJ2-5; TRBD2 matches 7 bases. Germline V gene sequence: CDR1 SGHRS, CDR2 YFSETQ. Losses at the gene ends were 0 bases for V and 9 bases for J; bases not matched to a gene: 5. This CDR3 has 13 residues. The CDR3 here is CASSLERGRAQYF. The CDR3 DNA follows: TGCGCCAGCAGCTTGGAGCGGGGACGGGCCCAGTACTTC.

The CDR3 sequence is CASSSGTGGGQPQHF. The CDR3 coding sequence is TGTGCCAGCAGCTCCGGGACAGGGGGCGGGCAGCCCCAGCATTTT. The chain joins TRBV7-9 to TRBJ1-5; 12 nucleotides match TRBD1. Losses at the gene ends were 4 bases for V and 7 bases for J; bases not matched to a gene: 5. The CDR3 length is 15 residues. CDR1 and CDR2 (germline): SEHNR, FQNEAQ (reference sequence). Complete variable domain (other parts from reference TRBV7-9 and TRBJ1-5): DTGVSQNPRHKITKRGQNVTFRCDPISEHNRLYWYRQTLGQGPEFLTYFQNEAQLEKSRLLSDRFSAERPKGSFSTLEIQRTEQGDSAMYLCASSSGTGGGQPQHFGDGTRLSIL.

V usage is TRBV7-2 and J usage is TRBJ2-1, with 10 positions matching TRBD2. V lost 1 base, J lost 6 bases, and 9 bases stayed unmatched. From germline, CDR1 is SGHTA and CDR2 FQGNSA. The CDR3 runs to 17 residues. Here the CDR3 DNA reads TGTGCCAGCAGCTTAGTGGGTACTAGCGGGAAACCCAATGAGCAGTTCTTC. This translates into CASSLVGTSGKPNEQFF.

The chain combines TRBV20-1 with TRBJ1-2; D is undetermined. CDR1 is DFQATT and CDR2 is SNEGSKA in the germline V gene (reference sequence). Trimming left V 3 bases short and J 3 bases short, with 14 bases between. CDR3 size: 14 residues. The CDR3 DNA reads TGCAGTGCTAGTCGGCAGGAGGTAGACTATGGCTACACCTTC. Its translation is CSASRQEVDYGYTF.

The count of this clone is one. This chain connects TRBV6-5 to TRBJ2-3; D might be TRBD1 (6 bases). CDR3 size: 15 residues. CDR1 and CDR2 from the germline V gene are MNHEY and SVGAGI. Trimming stripped 5 bases from V and 2 bases from J, with 14 bases between. Written as DNA, the CDR3 is TGTGCCAGCAGTCCGATAGGGGGTACCACAGATACGCAGTATTTT. Encoded protein: CASSPIGGTTDTQYF.

The chain links TRBV7-3 to TRBJ2-1; weak D call: TRBD2 (6 bases). There are 15 residues in the CDR3. The germline gives CDR1 SGHTA, CDR2 FQGTGA. V shed 5 bases and J shed 0 bases, with 11 bases lying between them. The CDR3 region is CASSISGSSYNEQFF. In DNA, the CDR3 is TGTGCCAGCAGCATTAGCGGAAGCTCCTACAATGAGCAGTTCTTC.

The chain joins TRBV7-9 to TRBJ1-2; tentatively, D is TRBD1 (6 bases). The germline V and J ends were trimmed by 5 bases and 5 bases, with 21 bases remaining between them. CDR3 length: 16 residues. From germline, CDR1 is SEHNR and CDR2 FQNEAQ (reference sequence). CDR3 nucleotide sequence: TGTGCCAGCAGCCCAGTCCAGGGGTCGGTTTCATATGGCTACACCTTC. Translating it yields CASSPVQGSVSYGYTF.

J is TRBJ2-7 and V is TRBV4-1; D is unresolved. Germline V gene data show CDR1 as MGHRA and CDR2 as YSYEKL. The CDR3 has 15 amino acids. Trimming stripped 1 base from V and 1 base from J, with 11 bases between. CDR3 DNA: TGCGCCAGCAGCCAAGCTCAGCAGGTGTCCTACGAGCAGTACTTC. Amino acid sequence: CASSQAQQVSYEQYF.

The table lists this clone with a count of one. Other DNA sequences from this sample encode an identical CDR3 as well. The chain has TRBV30 and TRBJ2-7; the match to TRBD1 covers 8 bases. Germline trimming cut 2 bases from V and 6 bases from J; bases unmatched to any gene: 0. Germline V CDR1 and CDR2: GTSNPN, SVGIG (reference sequence). There are 11 residues in the CDR3. CDR3 amino acids: CAWSTGGEQYF. DNA of the CDR3: TGTGCCTGGAGTACAGGGGGCGAGCAGTACTTC.

The rearrangement uses TRBV6-2 or TRBV6-3 and TRBJ1-5; D is uncertain. Per the germline V gene, CDR1 is MNHEY and CDR2 is SVGEGT. Trimming cost V 5 bases and J 0 bases, with 14 bases left between them. The CDR3 length is 16 residues. The CDR3 loop reads CASSPSAGYSNQPQHF. Written as DNA, the CDR3 is TGTGCCAGCAGTCCCTCGGCGGGGTATAGCAATCAGCCCCAGCATTTT.

This rearrangement joins TRBV4-3 to TRBJ1-3, with a possible D match to TRBD1 (5 bases). Trimming left V 0 bases short and J 0 bases short, with 9 bases between. Germline V lookup: CDR1 LGHNA, CDR2 YSLEER. This CDR3 is 16 amino acids long. In nucleotides, the CDR3 is TGCGCCAGCAGCCAAGACAGGGCCTACTCTGGAAACACCATATATTTT. It encodes CASSQDRAYSGNTIYF.

The chain uses TRBV6-5 and TRBJ2-1; the match to TRBD2 covers 7 bases. CDR3 length: 16 amino acids. Germline lookup yields CDR1 MNHEY and CDR2 SVGAGI. The V and J ends lost 0 bases and 5 bases, in that order; junction bases with no gene match: 7. The CDR3 DNA follows: TGTGCCAGCAGTTACTCATCGGGGGGAAAGGACAATGAGCAGTTCTTC. Translating it yields CASSYSSGGKDNEQFF.

The V and J genes are TRBV6-5 and TRBJ2-7, with a possible D match to TRBD1 (5 bases). The CDR3 has 13 residues. Germline-derived CDR1 and CDR2 are MNHEY and SVGAGI. Trimming took off 6 bases at V and 4 bases at J, with 13 bases between the two ends. This CDR3 reads CASSLTKGYEQYF. CDR3 coding DNA: TGTGCCAGCAGCTTAACGAAGGGGTACGAGCAGTACTTC.

The chain joins TRBV28 to TRBJ1-2, with TRBD1 matching over 9 bases. V trimming: 6 bases; J trimming: 4 bases; junction bases outside the gene matches: 6. CDR3 size: 14 residues. Germline V lookup: CDR1 MDHEN, CDR2 SYDVKM. The CDR3 nucleotides read TGTGCCAGCAGCCCACAGGGGGCCAGCTATGGCTACACCTTC. Protein sequence: CASSPQGASYGYTF.

The chain carries TRBV6-2 or TRBV6-3 and TRBJ2-1; TRBD1 is a possible D gene (5 bases). CDR3 length: 14 residues. Germline-derived CDR1 and CDR2 are MNHEY and SVGEGT. V lost 3 bases to trimming and J lost 9 bases, with 15 bases between them. The CDR3 reads CASSYGQGLAEQFF. The CDR3 nucleotides are TGTGCCAGCAGTTATGGCCAGGGCTTAGCTGAGCAGTTCTTC.

The chain links TRBV29-1 to TRBJ1-1; D might be TRBD1 (5 bases). CDR3 size: 15 residues. V shed 4 bases and J shed 0 bases, with 15 bases lying between them. Germline CDR1 is SQVTM and CDR2 is ANQGSEA. CDR3 sequence reads: CSVGQGLSMNTEAFF. CDR3 DNA sequence: TGCAGCGTTGGTCAGGGCCTTTCAATGAACACTGAAGCTTTCTTT.

This chain connects TRBV27 to TRBJ2-7, with a possible D match to TRBD1 (6 bases). Trimming removed 3 bases from V and 3 bases from J, with 12 bases in between. This CDR3 has 14 amino acids. The germline V gene encodes CDR1 MNHEY and CDR2 SMNVEV (reference sequence). This chain's CDR3 is CASSFQTGFYEQYF. DNA of the CDR3: TGTGCCAGCAGTTTCCAAACAGGGTTCTACGAGCAGTACTTC.

V gene TRBV5-4 combines with J gene TRBJ2-7, with D unclear. V was clipped by 2 bases and J by 5 bases, with 14 bases between them. The CDR3 is 14 residues long. Germline V lookup: CDR1 SGHNT, CDR2 YYREEE (reference sequence). Here the CDR3 reads CASSLDSLGHEQYF. The CDR3 bases are TGTGCCAGCAGCTTAGACTCTCTAGGCCACGAGCAGTACTTC.

This clone occurred once. V gene TRBV10-3 combines with J gene TRBJ2-1; TRBD2 agrees at 15 bases. Germline V gene sequence: CDR1 ENHRY, CDR2 SYGVKD. CDR3 size: 16 residues. The J segment lost 6 bases and the V segment lost 0 bases, leaving 0 bases of the junction unmatched. The CDR3 sequence: CAISESGLAGGNEQFF. The DNA of the CDR3 is TGTGCCATCAGTGAGTCGGGACTAGCGGGAGGCAATGAGCAGTTCTTC.

The V and J genes are TRBV9 and TRBJ2-1; weak D call: TRBD2 (6 bases). The CDR3 loop spans 15 amino acids. Germline V gene data show CDR1 as SGDLS and CDR2 as YYNGEE. Deletions cut 7 bases from V and 8 bases from J, with 22 bases between. CDR3 coding DNA: TGTGCCAGCTCCCGATCAGCGGGTGGAGGGGATGAGCAGTTCTTC. It yields the protein CASSRSAGGGDEQFF. Full variable domain (missing parts from reference TRBV9 and TRBJ2-1): DSGVTQTPKHLITATGQRVTLRCSPRSGDLSVYWYQQSLDQGLQFLIQYYNGEERAKGNILERFSAQQFPDLHSELNLSSLELGDSALYFCASSRSAGGGDEQFFGPGTRLTVL.

The CDR3 reads CASSEYRDDTIYF. As DNA, the CDR3 is TGTGCCAGCAGTGAATACAGGGATGACACCATATATTTT. J is TRBJ1-3 and V is TRBV6-1, with D tentatively TRBD1 (6 bases). Germline lookup yields CDR1 MNHNS and CDR2 SASEGT. The CDR3 is made up of 13 amino acids. The ends were cut back, 2 bases at V and 8 bases at J, with 10 bases in the middle.

The chain couples TRBV28 to TRBJ1-1; 8 bases line up with TRBD1. The CDR3 has 15 amino acids. From germline, CDR1 is MDHEN and CDR2 SYDVKM. V dropped 4 bases and J dropped 4; count of bases not matched to a gene: 8. CDR3 sequence reads: CASSSAGGEGTEAFF. The CDR3 DNA reads as TGTGCCAGCAGTTCAGCAGGGGGCGAAGGCACTGAAGCTTTCTTT.